This paragraph covers one TCR beta chain sequence. What it recognizes is unknown. These data originate in a study of T cells expressing NK-cell markers. Regarding the study as a whole: What remained unclear was the HCMV specificity of expanded NKG2C+ T cell clones.

TCRdb reprocessed the 5' RACE reads, keeping one entry per CDR3 protein, no DNA. In all, the sample yields roughly 380,000 distinct CDR3 sequences. Sample: blood T cells: a sorted CD56 or NKG2C T cell subset, CD4+ or CD8+ T cells, or bulk PBMC T cells (not recorded which). The clonotype comes from a man aged 18-70 years in good health.

The CDR3 region is CASSPTTAGGGYTF. The genes are TRBV18 and TRBJ1-2. CDR1 and CDR2 from the germline V gene are KGHSH and LQKENI. The CDR3 covers 14 residues. Based on the CDR3 plus reference TRBV18 and TRBJ1-2, the full variable domain is NAGVMQNPRHLVRRRGQEARLRCSPMKGHSHVYWYRQLPEEGLKFMVYLQKENIIDESGMPKERFSAEFPKEGPSILRIQQVVRGDSAAYFCASSPTTAGGGYTFGSGTRLTVV.